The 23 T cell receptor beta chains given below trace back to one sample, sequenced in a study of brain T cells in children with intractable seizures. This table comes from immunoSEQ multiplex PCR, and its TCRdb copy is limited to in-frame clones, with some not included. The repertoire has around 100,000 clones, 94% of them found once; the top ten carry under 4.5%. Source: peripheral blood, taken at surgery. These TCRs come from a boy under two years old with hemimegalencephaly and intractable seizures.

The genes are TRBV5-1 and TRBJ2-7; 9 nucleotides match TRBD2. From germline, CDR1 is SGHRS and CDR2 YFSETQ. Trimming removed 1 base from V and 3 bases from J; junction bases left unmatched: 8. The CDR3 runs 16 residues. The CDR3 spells CASSLSPSGDIYEQYF. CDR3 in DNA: TGCGCCAGCAGCTTGTCGCCTAGCGGGGACATCTACGAGCAGTACTTC. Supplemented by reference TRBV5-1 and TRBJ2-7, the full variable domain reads KAGVTQTPRYLIKTRGQQVTLSCSPISGHRSVSWYQQTPGQGLQFLFEYFSETQRNKGNFPGRFSGRQFSNSRSEMNVSTLELGDSALYLCASSLSPSGDIYEQYFGPGTRLTVT.

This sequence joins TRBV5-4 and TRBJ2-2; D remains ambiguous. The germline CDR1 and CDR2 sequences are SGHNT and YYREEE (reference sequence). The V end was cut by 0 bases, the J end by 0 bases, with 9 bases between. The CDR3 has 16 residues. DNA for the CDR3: TGTGCCAGCAGCTTGGCTTCGCGGACGAACACCGGGGAGCTGTTTTTT. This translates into CASSLASRTNTGELFF. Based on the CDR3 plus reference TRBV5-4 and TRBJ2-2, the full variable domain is ETGVTQSPTHLIKTRGQQVTLRCSSQSGHNTVSWYQQALGQGPQFIFQYYREEENGRGNFPPRFSGLQFPNYSSELNVNALELDDSALYLCASSLASRTNTGELFFGEGSRLTVL.

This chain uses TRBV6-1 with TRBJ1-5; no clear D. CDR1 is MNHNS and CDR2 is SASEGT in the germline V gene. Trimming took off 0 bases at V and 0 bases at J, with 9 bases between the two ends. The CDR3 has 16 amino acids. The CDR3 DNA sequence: TGTGCCAGCAGTGAAGCGCGGGTAAATAGCAATCAGCCCCAGCATTTT. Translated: CASSEARVNSNQPQHF.

CDR3 DNA sequence: TGTGCCACCAGTGATTCCCTAAAAGCTTTCTTT. This translates into CATSDSLKAFF. The chain combines TRBV24-1 with TRBJ1-1; no clear D gene. Deletions cut 2 bases from V and 9 bases from J, with 6 bases between. The CDR3 is made up of 11 amino acids. Germline CDR1 and CDR2: KGHDR and SFDVKD.

CDR3 in amino acids: CASSLVMGHTEAFF. In DNA form, the CDR3 reads TGTGCCAGCAGCTTAGTAATGGGGCACACTGAAGCTTTCTTT. The chain combines TRBV11-3 with TRBJ1-1; a possible D gene is TRBD1 (5 bases). V was pared by 1 base and J by 3 bases, with 9 bases between. Germline V CDR1 and CDR2: SGHNT, YENEEA. This CDR3 contains 14 residues.

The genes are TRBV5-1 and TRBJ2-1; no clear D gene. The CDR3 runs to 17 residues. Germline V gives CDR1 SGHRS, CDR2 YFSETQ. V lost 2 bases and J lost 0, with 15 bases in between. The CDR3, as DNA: TGCGCCAGCAGCTTAACCCCAGGTTCGAGCTCCTACAATGAGCAGTTCTTC. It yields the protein CASSLTPGSSSYNEQFF.

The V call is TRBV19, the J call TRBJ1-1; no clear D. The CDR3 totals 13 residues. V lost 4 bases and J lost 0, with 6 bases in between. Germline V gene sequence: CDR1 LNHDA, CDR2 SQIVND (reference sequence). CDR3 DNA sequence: TGTGCCAGTAGTACAGCGATGAACACTGAAGCTTTCTTT. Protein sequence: CASSTAMNTEAFF.

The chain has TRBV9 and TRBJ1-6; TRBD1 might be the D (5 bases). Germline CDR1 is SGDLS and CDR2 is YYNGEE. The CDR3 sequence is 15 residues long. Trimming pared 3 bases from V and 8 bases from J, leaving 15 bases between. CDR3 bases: TGTGCCAGCAGCGACTACAGGTCGTTTGATTCACCCCTCCACTTT. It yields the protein CASSDYRSFDSPLHF.

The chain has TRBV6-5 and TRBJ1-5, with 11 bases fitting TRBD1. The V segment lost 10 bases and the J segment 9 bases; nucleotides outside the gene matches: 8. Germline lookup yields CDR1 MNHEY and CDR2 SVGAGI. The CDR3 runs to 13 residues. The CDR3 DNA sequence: TGTGCCACCGGACAGGGGGCGTTAAGGCCCCAGCATTTT. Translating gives CATGQGALRPQHF.

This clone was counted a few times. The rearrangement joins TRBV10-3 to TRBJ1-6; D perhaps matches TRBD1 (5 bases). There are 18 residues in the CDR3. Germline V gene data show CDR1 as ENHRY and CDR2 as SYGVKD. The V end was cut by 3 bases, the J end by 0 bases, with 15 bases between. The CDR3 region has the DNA TGTGCCATCAGTGAAGGGGTTGAGACCAGCTCCTATAATTCACCCCTCCACTTT. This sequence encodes CAISEGVETSSYNSPLHF.

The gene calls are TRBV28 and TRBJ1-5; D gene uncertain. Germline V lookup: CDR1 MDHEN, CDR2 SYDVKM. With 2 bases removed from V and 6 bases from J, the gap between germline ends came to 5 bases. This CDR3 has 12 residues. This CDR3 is CASSLLGQPQHF. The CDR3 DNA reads TGTGCCAGCAGTTTACTGGGTCAGCCCCAGCATTTT.

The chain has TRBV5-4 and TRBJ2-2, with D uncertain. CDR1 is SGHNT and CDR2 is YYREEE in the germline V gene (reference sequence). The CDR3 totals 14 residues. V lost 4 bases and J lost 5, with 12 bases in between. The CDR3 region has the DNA TGTGCCAGCAGCCCCGGCTTAGGGACCGGGGAGCTGTTTTTT. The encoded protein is CASSPGLGTGELFF.

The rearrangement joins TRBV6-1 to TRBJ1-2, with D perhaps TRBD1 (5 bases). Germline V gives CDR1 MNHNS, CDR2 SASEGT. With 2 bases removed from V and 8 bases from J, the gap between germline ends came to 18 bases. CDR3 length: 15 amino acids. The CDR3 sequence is CASSELQGPFGGYTF. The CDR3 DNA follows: TGTGCCAGCAGTGAACTTCAGGGCCCCTTTGGGGGCTACACCTTC.

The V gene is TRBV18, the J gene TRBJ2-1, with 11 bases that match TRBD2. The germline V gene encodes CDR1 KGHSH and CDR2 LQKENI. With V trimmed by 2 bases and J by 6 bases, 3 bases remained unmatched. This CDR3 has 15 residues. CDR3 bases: TGTGCCAGCTCACCATCTAGCGGGAGGTCCAATGAGCAGTTCTTC. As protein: CASSPSSGRSNEQFF.

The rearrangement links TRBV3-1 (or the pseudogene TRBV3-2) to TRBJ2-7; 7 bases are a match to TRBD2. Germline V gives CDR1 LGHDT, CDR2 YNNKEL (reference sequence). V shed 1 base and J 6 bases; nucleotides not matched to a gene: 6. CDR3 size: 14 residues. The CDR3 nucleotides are TGTGCCAGCAGCCAAGTGAGCGGGGTCGGCGAGCAGTACTTC. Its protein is CASSQVSGVGEQYF.

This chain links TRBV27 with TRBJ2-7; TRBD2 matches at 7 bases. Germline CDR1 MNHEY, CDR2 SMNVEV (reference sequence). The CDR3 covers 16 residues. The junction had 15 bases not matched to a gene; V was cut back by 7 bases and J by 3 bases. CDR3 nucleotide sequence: TGTGCCAGCACCATAGGCGGCGGGAGACTTATCTACGAGCAGTACTTC. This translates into CASTIGGGRLIYEQYF.

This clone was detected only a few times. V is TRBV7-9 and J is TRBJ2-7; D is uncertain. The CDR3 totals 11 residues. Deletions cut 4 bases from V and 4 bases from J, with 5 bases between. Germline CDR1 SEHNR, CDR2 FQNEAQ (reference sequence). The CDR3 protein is CASSSRYEQYF. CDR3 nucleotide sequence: TGTGCCAGCAGCTCCCGTTACGAGCAGTACTTC.

CDR3: CASRQYEGATDTQYF. CDR3 DNA: TGCGCCAGCAGGCAGTACGAGGGGGCCACAGATACGCAGTATTTT. The gene calls are TRBV4-1 and TRBJ2-3, with 7 bases identical to TRBD1. Germline V gives CDR1 MGHRA, CDR2 YSYEKL. The CDR3 sequence is 15 residues long. The V and J ends lost 6 bases and 2 bases, in that order; junction bases with no gene match: 8.

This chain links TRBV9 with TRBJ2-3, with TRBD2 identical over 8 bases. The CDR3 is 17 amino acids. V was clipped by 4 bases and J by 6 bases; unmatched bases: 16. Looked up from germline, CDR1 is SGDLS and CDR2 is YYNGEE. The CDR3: CASSTLREAGGGDTQYF. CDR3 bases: TGTGCCAGCAGCACCCTTAGGGAGGCGGGAGGTGGGGATACGCAGTATTTT.

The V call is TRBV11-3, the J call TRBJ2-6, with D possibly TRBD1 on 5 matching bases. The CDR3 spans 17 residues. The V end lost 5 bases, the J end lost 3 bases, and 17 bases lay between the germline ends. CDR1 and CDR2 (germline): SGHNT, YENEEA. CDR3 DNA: TGTGCCAGCAGCCCTAGAACAGGCCAGGATGGGGCCAACGTCCTGACTTTC. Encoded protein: CASSPRTGQDGANVLTF.

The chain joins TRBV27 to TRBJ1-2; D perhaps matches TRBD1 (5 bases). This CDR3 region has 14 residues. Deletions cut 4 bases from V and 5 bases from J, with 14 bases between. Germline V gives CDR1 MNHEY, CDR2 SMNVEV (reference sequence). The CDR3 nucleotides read TGTGCCAGCAGTTGGGGCAAAGGGAGGTATGGCTACACCTTC. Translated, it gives CASSWGKGRYGYTF.

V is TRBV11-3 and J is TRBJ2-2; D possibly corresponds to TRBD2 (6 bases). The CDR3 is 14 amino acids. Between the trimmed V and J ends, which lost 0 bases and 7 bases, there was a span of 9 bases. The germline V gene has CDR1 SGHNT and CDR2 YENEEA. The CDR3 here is CASSLDPGGGELFF. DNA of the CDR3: TGTGCCAGCAGCTTAGATCCCGGGGGCGGGGAGCTGTTTTTT.

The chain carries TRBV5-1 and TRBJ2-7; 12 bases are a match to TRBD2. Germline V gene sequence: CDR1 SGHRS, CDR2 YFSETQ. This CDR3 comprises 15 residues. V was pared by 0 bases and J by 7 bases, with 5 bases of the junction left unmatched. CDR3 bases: TGCGCCAGCAGCTTGGGACTAGCGGGAGATGGGGAGCAGTACTTC. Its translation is CASSLGLAGDGEQYF.